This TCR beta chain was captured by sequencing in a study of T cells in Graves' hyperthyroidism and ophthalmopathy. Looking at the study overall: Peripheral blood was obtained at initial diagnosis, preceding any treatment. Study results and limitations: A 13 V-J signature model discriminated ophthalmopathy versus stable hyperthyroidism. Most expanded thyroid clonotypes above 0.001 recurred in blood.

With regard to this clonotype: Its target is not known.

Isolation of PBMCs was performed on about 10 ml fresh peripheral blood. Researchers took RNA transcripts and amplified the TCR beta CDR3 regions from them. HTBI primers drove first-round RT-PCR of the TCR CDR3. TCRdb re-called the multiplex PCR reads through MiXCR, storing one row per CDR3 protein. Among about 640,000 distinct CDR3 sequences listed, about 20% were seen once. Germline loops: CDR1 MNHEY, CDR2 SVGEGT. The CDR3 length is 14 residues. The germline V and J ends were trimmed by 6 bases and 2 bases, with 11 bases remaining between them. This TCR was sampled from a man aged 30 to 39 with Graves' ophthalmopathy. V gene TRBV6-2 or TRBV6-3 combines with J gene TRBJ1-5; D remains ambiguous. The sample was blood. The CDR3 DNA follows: TGTGCCAGCAGGGGCGGTGAGCGCAATCAGCCCCAGCATTTT. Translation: CASRGGERNQPQHF.